Listed below are T cell receptor beta chains from one sample, sequenced in a study of blood T cell repertoires in COVID-19. This table comes from immunoSEQ multiplex PCR, and its TCRdb copy is limited to in-frame clones, with some not included. The sample lists fewer than 250,000 clones; around 86% were seen once. Sequences were obtained from peripheral blood. The receptors come from a man in his forties or fifties with acute or convalescent COVID-19. CDR3s include the opening cysteine and the closing phenylalanine or tryptophan. Clone size, where shown, is once, few, many, or a class for clones that have expanded.

TRBV27,-,CASSLRGGGWGNYGYTF
TRBV12-3/TRBV12-4,-,CASSTREDTEAFF
TRBV7-8,once,CASSLGSSYNSPLHF
TRBV7-9,-,CASSRTIRGETQYF
TRBV19,-,CASNLGGHTGELFF
TRBV21-1,-,CASSKRTQETGHETQYF
TRBV7-3,-,CASSLGTGGGETQYF
TRBV6-5,-,CASSLTGTMNTEAFF
TRBV2,-,CASRNIGSGGYTF
TRBV5-4,few,CASSLASEGQETQYF
TRBV5-4,-,CASSSYRENYGYTF
TRBV13,-,CASKLRGSSLSTDTQYF
TRBV6-5,few,CASSYGGGLEYEQYF
TRBV11-2,-,CASSPAGSLRHEQYF
TRBV18,once,CASSPQGPISNQPQHF
TRBV29-1,-,CSVGGTGTRTGELFF
TRBV13,-,CASSPAGLAGVETQYF
TRBV2,-,CASGLAGAYNEQFF
TRBV5-5,-,CASSGRRTGNYGYTF
TRBV11-2,-,CASSSDSQETQYF
TRBV7-2,-,CASSQDGSSYNEQFF
TRBV18,-,CASSLRDRVDSPLHF
TRBV18,-,CASSPPLREDGYTF
TRBV5-1,-,CASSLGTGKPPRNTEAFF
TRBV2,-,CASSVNAGTEAFF
TRBV7-3,-,CASSLTSGTGELFF
TRBV19,-,CASSTTGTPEKLFF
TRBV4-1,-,CASSQEGQPNSPLHF
TRBV5-6,-,CASSLDIGRVTNTEAFF
TRBV7-6,-,CASSPGQGPQGKLFF
TRBV14,-,CASSQDWSTNTEAFF